The 19 T cell receptor beta chains given below trace back to one sample, sequenced in a study of vaccination and CD4 T cells after COVID-19. The treatment denotes: approximately 9-day PBMC culture with coronavirus spike peptide pools or control peptides (ViraFEST assay). No antigen has been assigned to these receptors. CD4+ T cells that had been cultured provided DNA sequenced with the Oncomine TCR Beta short-read assay. Using its own MiXCR run on the PCR reads, TCRdb lists one record per CDR3 protein. This table has about 23,000 distinct CDR3 sequences, 40% to 50% appearing once. Sequencing was performed on CD4+ T cells from blood, cultured in vitro, taken before SARS-CoV-2 vaccination. These receptors all come from a human donor who received a COVID-19 vaccine.

The chain carries TRBV7-2 and TRBJ1-2, with 8 bases lining up with TRBD1. The CDR3 extends over 15 amino acids. J lost 7 bases, V lost 3 bases, and 10 bases had no gene match. Germline CDR1 reads SGHTA; CDR2 reads FQGNSA. DNA of the CDR3: TGTGCCAGCAGCTTTGGCAGGGGGCGCATGGGTGGCTACACCTTC. This sequence encodes CASSFGRGRMGGYTF.

This clonotype was detected once. V is TRBV3-1 and J is TRBJ1-5; D not certain. The CDR3 is 13 residues long. Germline V CDR1 and CDR2: LGHDT, YNNKEL (reference sequence). V lost 1 base and J lost 3, with 4 bases in between. CDR3 DNA sequence: TGTGCCAGCAGCCAAGCTTCCAATCAGCCCCAGCATTTT. It codes for CASSQASNQPQHF.

This clonotype has a single count. The rearrangement joins TRBV12-3 or TRBV12-4 to TRBJ2-2; the match to TRBD1 covers 9 bases. With V trimmed by 2 bases and J by 6 bases, 7 bases remained unmatched. There are 16 residues in the CDR3. For the CDR3, the DNA is TGTGCCAGCAGTTTACGGGGACAGGGTATTGCCGGGGAGCTGTTTTTT. Translation gives CASSLRGQGIAGELFF.

This CDR3 is CASSLSGQGAVYNSPLHF. In nucleotides, the CDR3 is TGCGCCAGCAGCTTGTCGGGACAGGGGGCGGTCTATAATTCACCCCTCCACTTT. This sequence joins TRBV5-1 and TRBJ1-6; 12 bases are a match to TRBD1. Germline trimming cut 1 base from V and 3 bases from J; bases unmatched to any gene: 5. Germline V gene sequence: CDR1 SGHRS, CDR2 YFSETQ. This CDR3 region has 18 residues. Filled out from reference TRBV5-1 and TRBJ1-6, the complete variable domain reads KAGVTQTPRYLIKTRGQQVTLSCSPISGHRSVSWYQQTPGQGLQFLFEYFSETQRNKGNFPGRFSGRQFSNSRSEMNVSTLELGDSALYLCASSLSGQGAVYNSPLHFGNGTRLTVT.

The chain uses TRBV24-1 and TRBJ1-1; the D gene is possibly TRBD1 (5 bases). CDR1 KGHDR and CDR2 SFDVKD come from the germline V gene. This CDR3 has 15 residues. Trimming took off 0 bases at V and 0 bases at J, with 7 bases between the two ends. The CDR3 bases are TGTGCCACCAGTGATTTGCCGACAGTGAACACTGAAGCTTTCTTT. Translated: CATSDLPTVNTEAFF.

The count of this clonotype is one. The chain joins TRBV11-2 to TRBJ2-7; either TRBD1 or TRBD2 may supply D (5 bases each). The CDR3 covers 15 residues. V was shortened by 8 bases and J by 6 bases, with 23 bases between the two germline ends. Germline-derived CDR1 and CDR2 are SGHAT and FQNNGV. In DNA, the CDR3 is TGTGCCAGCCGACAGACGGGGCTGCCATTAACCGAGCAGTACTTC. It encodes CASRQTGLPLTEQYF.

The chain carries TRBV19 and TRBJ1-1; weak D call: TRBD1 (5 bases). The CDR3 is 14 amino acids. Per the germline V gene, CDR1 is LNHDA and CDR2 is SQIVND (reference sequence). V lost 3 bases and J lost 4, with 12 bases in between. As DNA, the CDR3 is TGTGCCAGTAGTATCGAACAGGAAAGCACTGAAGCTTTCTTT. Protein: CASSIEQESTEAFF. Based on the CDR3 plus reference TRBV19 and TRBJ1-1, the full variable domain is DGGITQSPKYLFRKEGQNVTLSCEQNLNHDAMYWYRQDPGQGLRLIYYSQIVNDFQKGDIAEGYSVSREKKESFPLTVTSAQKNPTAFYLCASSIEQESTEAFFGQGTRLTVV.

This rearrangement joins TRBV7-8 to TRBJ2-5; 8 bases are shared with TRBD1. The CDR3 spans 15 residues. The V gene's germline CDR1 is SGHVS and CDR2 FQNEAQ. The trim removed 1 base at V and 1 base at J, leaving 2 bases unmatched. This CDR3 is CASSLGQGTQETQYF. CDR3 DNA sequence: TGTGCCAGCAGCTTAGGACAGGGGACCCAAGAGACCCAGTACTTC.

The chain employs TRBV6-5 and TRBJ2-2; either TRBD1 or TRBD2 may supply D (7 bases each). The CDR3 is 16 amino acids. Per germline, CDR1 MNHEY and CDR2 SVGAGI. With 0 bases removed from V and 3 bases from J, the gap between germline ends came to 11 bases. CDR3 in DNA: TGTGCCAGCAGTTACTCGCCAGGGGGGGACACCGGGGAGCTGTTTTTT. It yields the protein CASSYSPGGDTGELFF.

The V gene is TRBV7-7, the J gene TRBJ1-2; a weak D match, TRBD1 (5 bases). V was trimmed by 5 bases and J by 7 bases, leaving 14 bases between them. Looked up from germline, CDR1 is SSHAT and CDR2 is FNYEAQ (reference sequence). CDR3 length: 13 residues. The CDR3 reads CASSPGHGSGYTF. DNA of the CDR3: TGTGCCAGCAGCCCGGGGCACGGATCTGGCTACACCTTC.

This clonotype has more than one count but fewer than ten. The junction shows a germline mismatch at one end, possibly a read error. The V and J genes are TRBV6-5 and TRBJ2-7, with a weak D call TRBD2 (7 bases). Germline CDR1 and CDR2: MNHEY and SVGAGI. The CDR3 length is 17 residues. The DNA for the CDR3 is TGTGCCAGCACTTACCCGTTAGGGGGAGGGGGCTCCTACGAGCAGTACTTC. Residues: CASTYPLGGGGSYEQYF.

This clonotype was seen a handful of times. This sequence joins TRBV7-7 and TRBJ2-1; D gene ambiguous. The CDR3 contains 15 residues. Germline V gene data show CDR1 as SSHAT and CDR2 as FNYEAQ (reference sequence). V gave up 5 bases and J gave up 2 bases, with 13 bases separating them. In DNA form, the CDR3 reads TGTGCCAGCAGCCCCGAGCCCAACCCCTACAATGAGCAGTTCTTC. Its protein product is CASSPEPNPYNEQFF.

J is TRBJ2-3 and V is TRBV6-1; TRBD2 matches at 11 bases. The CDR3 sequence is 15 residues long. The V segment lost 6 bases and the J segment 3 bases; nucleotides outside the gene matches: 5. Germline V gene data show CDR1 as MNHNS and CDR2 as SASEGT. The CDR3, as DNA: TGTGCCAGCAGCCTTAGCGGGGGGGGGACAGATACGCAGTATTTT. This sequence encodes CASSLSGGGTDTQYF.

The chain employs TRBV5-1 and TRBJ1-1; 7 nucleotides align to TRBD1. After removal of 5 bases from V and 0 bases from J, the junction contained 7 bases not matched to a gene. This CDR3 comprises 15 residues. Germline CDR1 and CDR2: SGHRS and YFSETQ. CDR3: CASRQTGPVNTEAFF. The CDR3 DNA is TGCGCCAGCAGACAGACAGGGCCTGTGAACACTGAAGCTTTCTTT. The entire variable domain, with the rest obtained from reference TRBV5-1 and TRBJ1-1, is as follows: KAGVTQTPRYLIKTRGQQVTLSCSPISGHRSVSWYQQTPGQGLQFLFEYFSETQRNKGNFPGRFSGRQFSNSRSEMNVSTLELGDSALYLCASRQTGPVNTEAFFGQGTRLTVV.

This clonotype was counted a few times. The chain has TRBV20-1 and TRBJ2-1, with D tentatively TRBD1 or TRBD2 (6 bases each). This CDR3 has 13 amino acids. Germline V CDR1 and CDR2: DFQATT, SNEGSKA (reference sequence). V lost 6 bases and J 16 bases, leaving 25 bases between the germline ends. The CDR3 coding sequence is TGCAGTGCCCTGATACTGGGGGGCCGCCGGGTCTTCTTC. Amino acids: CSALILGGRRVFF.

This clonotype appeared a single time. The V call is TRBV19, the J call TRBJ2-1; TRBD2 matches at 9 bases. V dropped 1 base and J dropped 5; count of bases not matched to a gene: 9. The V gene's germline CDR1 is LNHDA and CDR2 SQIVND (reference sequence). CDR3 size: 17 residues. DNA for the CDR3: TGTGCCAGTAGTATAGCCCCCCCTAGCGGGGATCACAATGAGCAGTTCTTC. Its protein product is CASSIAPPSGDHNEQFF.

The V and J genes are TRBV5-1 and TRBJ1-5, with D hard to call. V lost 3 bases and J 2 bases, leaving 9 bases between the germline ends. The CDR3 runs to 14 residues. The germline V gene has CDR1 SGHRS and CDR2 YFSETQ. In DNA, the CDR3 is TGCGCCAGCAGCTACAGTGGAGGCAATCAGCCCCAGCATTTT. Amino acid sequence: CASSYSGGNQPQHF.

J is TRBJ1-2 and V is TRBV11-2, with 7 bases lining up with TRBD1. Germline V lookup: CDR1 SGHAT, CDR2 FQNNGV. The J segment lost 8 bases and the V segment lost 1 base, leaving 4 bases of the junction unmatched. The CDR3 contains 13 residues. CDR3 protein: CASSLGQGGGYTF. The CDR3 DNA reads TGTGCCAGCAGCTTAGGACAGGGAGGCGGCTACACCTTC.

This clonotype was counted a single time. The chain joins TRBV7-2 to TRBJ2-1; 9 positions agree with TRBD1. The CDR3 is 13 amino acids. The V gene's germline CDR1 is SGHTA and CDR2 FQGNSA. The trim removed 7 bases at V and 12 bases at J, leaving 10 bases unmatched. CDR3 residues: CASTTPPGQGQFF. The DNA of the CDR3 is TGTGCCAGCACCACCCCGCCGGGACAGGGGCAGTTCTTC.